A few counts support the clone carrying this T cell receptor (beta chain). Antigen: not known. A single record per CDR3 protein comes from TCRdb applying MiXCR to the RACE reads. The profile shows 300,000 to 450,000 distinct CDR3 sequences, roughly 4.6% of them singletons. This specimen belongs to a study of human T cells and chemical hapten exposure. About the study: The study patch tested 0.01% DPC on the upper back and read results at 6 days.

V was shortened by 0 bases and J by 3 bases, with 17 bases between the two germline ends. CDR1 is SGHVS and CDR2 is FNYEAQ in the germline V gene. CDR3 size: 18 residues. Time point in this sample: pre-sensitization, week 0. Treatment specified: therapeutic diphenylcyclopropenone sensitization with weekly scalp DPC. Study-level results: The study found that DPC sensitization did not change TCRs above 1 in 1000 frequency.

The gene calls are TRBV7-6 and TRBJ2-2; no clear D. The sequenced sample was whole blood, obtained in connection with sensitization to the hapten diphenylcyclopropenone (DPC). The receptor was isolated from a woman aged 45 to 65 with alopecia areata. Some clones in this sample may be carry-over from other donors' samples. The DNA of the CDR3 is TGTGCCAGCAGCTTAGCGTCGCGGCAGCCCCGGGACACCGGGGAGCTGTTTTTT. Amino acid sequence: CASSLASRQPRDTGELFF. The variable domain in full, with the rest retrieved from reference TRBV7-6 and TRBJ2-2, is GAGVSQSPRYKVTKRGQDVALRCDPISGHVSLYWYRQALGQGPEFLTYFNYEAQQDKSGLPNDRFSAERPEGSISTLTIQRTEQRDSAMYRCASSLASRQPRDTGELFFGEGSRLTVL.